The TCR beta chain described here comes from a study of T-cell reconstitution after alpha-beta-depleted transplantation in children. V was clipped by 6 bases and J by 10 bases; unmatched bases: 14. The CDR3 loop spans 13 amino acids. Germline V gene lookup returns CDR1 SQVTM and CDR2 ANQGSEA. Unique molecular identifiers were built into the TCRbeta library. TCRdb re-called the PCR reads with MiXCR, one entry per CDR3 protein. The sample contains around 480,000 distinct CDR3 sequences, 30% to 35% of which appear only once. This sequence was found in a human donor who donated a stem cell graft to a child with aplastic anemia. Sequenced here: PBMCs from the stem cell graft donor, sampled from the stem cell graft. The chain links TRBV29-1 to TRBJ1-1, with 7 bases that match TRBD1. The CDR3 here is CSVRGDSRLGAFF. CDR3 coding DNA: TGCAGCGTGAGGGGGGACAGCCGCCTTGGAGCTTTCTTT.